This TCR beta chain was captured in a study of blood T cell repertoires in COVID-19. Study details: Donors in the United States, Italy and Spain gave samples during acute or convalescent COVID-19. PBMCs, B-cell-depleted T cells, or T cells provided the cDNA or gDNA that made up the material.

The authors' processing: How many nucleated cells were present was estimated from reference gene primer amplification. The repertoire was sequenced with immunoSEQ multiplex PCR; TCRdb's copy has only in-frame clones and lacks some. Clone size and the V and J calls come from that table; the DNA yielded D and trimming. The table records about 150,000 clones, around 91% of them present only once. The sample taken for sequencing was peripheral blood. The TCR was taken from a woman aged 40 to 55 with acute or convalescent COVID-19.

The DNA for the CDR3 is TGCGCCAGCAGCCCCGGCCGGGACAGGCTTCTGGGGGGGATTTTACCCCTCCACTTT. Amino acid sequence: CASSPGRDRLLGGILPLHF. The rearrangement uses TRBV5-1 and TRBJ1-6; 8 nucleotides align to TRBD1. Germline V gene sequence: CDR1 SGHRS, CDR2 YFSETQ. The ends lost 4 bases at V and 12 bases at J; junction bases unmatched: 24. The CDR3 is 19 amino acids. The variable domain in full, completed from reference TRBV5-1 and TRBJ1-6, reads KAGVTQTPRYLIKTRGQQVTLSCSPISGHRSVSWYQQTPGQGLQFLFEYFSETQRNKGNFPGRFSGRQFSNSRSEMNVSTLELGDSALYLCASSPGRDRLLGGILPLHFGNGTRLTVT.